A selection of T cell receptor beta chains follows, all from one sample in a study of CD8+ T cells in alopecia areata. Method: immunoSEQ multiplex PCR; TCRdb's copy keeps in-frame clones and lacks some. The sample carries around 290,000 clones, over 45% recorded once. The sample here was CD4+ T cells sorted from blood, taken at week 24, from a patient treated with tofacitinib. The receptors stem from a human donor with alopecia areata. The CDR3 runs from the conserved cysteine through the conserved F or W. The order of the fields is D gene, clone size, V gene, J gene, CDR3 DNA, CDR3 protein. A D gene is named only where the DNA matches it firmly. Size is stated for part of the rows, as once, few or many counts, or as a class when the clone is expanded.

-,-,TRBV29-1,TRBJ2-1,TGCAGCGTTGAAAGCGGAGCCAAATCCTACAATGAGCAGTTCTTC,CSVESGAKSYNEQFF
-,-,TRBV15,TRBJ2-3,TGTGCCACCAGCCCTGGGGCCGGGAGCACAGATACGCAGTATTTT,CATSPGAGSTDTQYF
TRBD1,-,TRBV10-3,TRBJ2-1,TGTGCCATCAGTGGTGACAGGGAAGAGCAGTTCTTC,CAISGDREEQFF
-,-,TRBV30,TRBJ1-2,TGTGCCTGGAGTGTAACCAGAACAAGTAACTATGGCTACACCTTC,CAWSVTRTSNYGYTF
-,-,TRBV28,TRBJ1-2,TGTGCCAGCAGTTTTCGTCATAACTATGGCTACACCTTC,CASSFRHNYGYTF
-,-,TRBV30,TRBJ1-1,TGTGCCTGGAGAAAGCTCATGAACACTGAAGCTTTCTTT,CAWRKLMNTEAFF
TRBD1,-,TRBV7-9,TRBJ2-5,TGTGCCAGCAGTTCAGGGGGCGCGGAGACCCAGTACTTC,CASSSGGAETQYF
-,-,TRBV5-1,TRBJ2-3,TGCGCCAGCAGCTCCGGGGCCATGGGAGATACGCAGTATTTT,CASSSGAMGDTQYF
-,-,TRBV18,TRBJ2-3,TGTGCCAGCTCACCTCGCGGTACACCAGATACGCAGTATTTT,CASSPRGTPDTQYF
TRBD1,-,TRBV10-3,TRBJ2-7,TGTGCCATCGGAAGGACAGGGGTCTACGAGCAGTACTTC,CAIGRTGVYEQYF
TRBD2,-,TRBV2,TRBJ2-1,TGTGCCAGCAGTGAAGGGACTAGAGGCAATGAGCAGTTCTTC,CASSEGTRGNEQFF
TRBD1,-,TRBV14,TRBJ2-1,TGTGCCAGCAGCCAACGGACAGGGTCATCCTACAATGAGCAGTTCTTC,CASSQRTGSSYNEQFF
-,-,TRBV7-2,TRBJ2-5,TGTGCCAGCAGCTCCTTGGGCCAAGAGACCCAGTACTTC,CASSSLGQETQYF
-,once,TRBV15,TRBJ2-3,TGTGCCACCAGCCTTTCTGGCACAGATACGCAGTATTTT,CATSLSGTDTQYF
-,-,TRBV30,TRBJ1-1,TGTGCCTGGCACCCTCGAGGGGGGCGGACTGAAGCTTTCTTT,CAWHPRGGRTEAFF
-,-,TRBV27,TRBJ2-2,TGTGCCAGCAGGACATCGGGTGGAGGGTGGTACACCGGGGAGCTGTTTTTT,CASRTSGGGWYTGELFF
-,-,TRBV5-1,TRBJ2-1,TGCGCCAGCACCGACGACGGGACATTATACAATGAGCAGTTCTTC,CASTDDGTLYNEQFF
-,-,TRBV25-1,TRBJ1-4,TGTGCCAGCAGTGAATATTCACCCTCCCCTCGACGGGGGGAACTGTTTTTT,CASSEYSPSPRRGELFF
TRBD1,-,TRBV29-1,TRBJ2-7,TGCAGCGTTCGGGACAGGGCTTACGAGCAGTACTTC,CSVRDRAYEQYF
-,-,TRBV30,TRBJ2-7,TGTGCCTGGAGTCCCGGGGCCTCCTACGAGCAGTACTTC,CAWSPGASYEQYF
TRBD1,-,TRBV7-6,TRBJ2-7,TGTGCCAGCAGCCTGTCGGGGACAGCAGGTTACGAGCAGTACTTC,CASSLSGTAGYEQYF
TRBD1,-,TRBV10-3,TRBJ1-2,TGTGCCACAAGTGGGACAGATCTCTATGGCTACACCTTC,CATSGTDLYGYTF
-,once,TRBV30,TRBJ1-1,TGTGCCAGCAAACCCATGAACACTGAAGCTTTCTTT,CASKPMNTEAFF
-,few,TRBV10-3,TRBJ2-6,TGTGCCATCAGAGCCACCGGGACGGGAAGCTCTGGGGCCAACGTCCTGACTTTC,CAIRATGTGSSGANVLTF
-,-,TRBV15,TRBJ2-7,TGTGCCACCAGCAGAGATCCCCCCCACGAGCAGTACTTC,CATSRDPPHEQYF
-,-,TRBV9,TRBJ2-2,TGTGCCAGCAGCGTAGCTACGGGAACCGGGGAGCTGTTTTTT,CASSVATGTGELFF
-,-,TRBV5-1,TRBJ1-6,TGCGCCAGCAGCTTGAACTCCTATAATTCACCCCTCCACTTT,CASSLNSYNSPLHF
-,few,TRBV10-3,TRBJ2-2,TGTGCCATCAGTGAGGGCGGCACCGGGGAGCTGTTTTTT,CAISEGGTGELFF
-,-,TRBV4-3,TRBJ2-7,TGCGCCAGCAGCCAAGATCTGGGCTACGAGCAGTACTTC,CASSQDLGYEQYF
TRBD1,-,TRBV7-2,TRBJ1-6,TGTGCCAGCAGCCTGACAGGGGACTATTCACCCCTCCACTTT,CASSLTGDYSPLHF
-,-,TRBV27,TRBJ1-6,TGTGCCAGCAGTTTCTTGAGGCACCCTGGGCTGCCCCTCCACTTT,CASSFLRHPGLPLHF
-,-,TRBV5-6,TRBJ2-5,TGTGCCAGCAGCTTGCCGGCGGGTTTGATAGAGACCCAGTACTTC,CASSLPAGLIETQYF
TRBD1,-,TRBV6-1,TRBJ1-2,TGTGCCAGCAGCAGGACAGGAGATTCTGGCTACACCTTC,CASSRTGDSGYTF
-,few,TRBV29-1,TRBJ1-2,TGCAGCGTTGTGAGTGGGGGCTACACCTTC,CSVVSGGYTF